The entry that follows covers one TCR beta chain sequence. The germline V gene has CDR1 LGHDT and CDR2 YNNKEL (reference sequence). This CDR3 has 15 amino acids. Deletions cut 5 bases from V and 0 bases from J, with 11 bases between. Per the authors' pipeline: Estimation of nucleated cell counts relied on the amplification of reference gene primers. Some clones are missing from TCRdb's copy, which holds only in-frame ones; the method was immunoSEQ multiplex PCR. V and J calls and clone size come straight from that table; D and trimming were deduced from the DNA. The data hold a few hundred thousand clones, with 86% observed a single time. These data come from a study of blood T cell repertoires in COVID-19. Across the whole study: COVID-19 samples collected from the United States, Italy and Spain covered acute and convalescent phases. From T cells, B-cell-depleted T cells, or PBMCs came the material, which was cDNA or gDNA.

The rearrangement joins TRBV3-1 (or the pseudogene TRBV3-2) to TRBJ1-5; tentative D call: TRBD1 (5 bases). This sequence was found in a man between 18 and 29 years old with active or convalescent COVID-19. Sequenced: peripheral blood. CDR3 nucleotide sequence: TGTGCCAGCAGCGATGGGGCCTATAGCAATCAGCCCCAGCATTTT. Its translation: CASSDGAYSNQPQHF.